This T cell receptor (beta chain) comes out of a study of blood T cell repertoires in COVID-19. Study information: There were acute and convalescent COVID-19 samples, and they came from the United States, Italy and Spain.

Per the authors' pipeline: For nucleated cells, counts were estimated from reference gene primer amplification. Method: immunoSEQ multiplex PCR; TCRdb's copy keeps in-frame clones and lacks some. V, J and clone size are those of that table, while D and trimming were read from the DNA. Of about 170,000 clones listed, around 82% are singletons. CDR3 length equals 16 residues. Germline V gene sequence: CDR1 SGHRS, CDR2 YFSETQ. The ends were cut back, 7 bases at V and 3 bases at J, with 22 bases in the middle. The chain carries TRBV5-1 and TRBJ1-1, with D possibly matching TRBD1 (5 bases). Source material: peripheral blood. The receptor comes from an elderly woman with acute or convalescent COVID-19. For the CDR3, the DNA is TGCGCCAGCGGACTGAGATGGGGGGATTACGACACTGAAGCTTTCTTT. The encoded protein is CASGLRWGDYDTEAFF.